The 27 T cell receptor beta chains below come from one sample, sequenced in a study of blood T cell repertoires in COVID-19. Assay used: immunoSEQ multiplex PCR; TCRdb lists only in-frame clones, some missing. The table lists 200,000 to 250,000 clones, approximately 91% of them singletons, with approximately 2.6% in the top ten. Input material: peripheral blood. These receptors originate from a woman between 55 and 75 years old with acute or convalescent COVID-19.

V gene TRBV6-1 combines with J gene TRBJ1-2; D remains unclear. CDR1 and CDR2 (germline): MNHNS, SASEGT. This CDR3 contains 14 residues. Trimming shortened V by 1 base and J by 8 bases, and 14 bases separated the two germline ends. CDR3: CASSEEGGLWGYTF. The CDR3 nucleotides read TGTGCCAGCAGTGAAGAGGGCGGGTTATGGGGCTACACCTTC.

The table lists this clone with a few counts. The chain couples TRBV7-9 to TRBJ2-2; 10 bases map to TRBD1. Germline CDR1 SEHNR, CDR2 FQNEAQ (reference sequence). V gave up 1 base and J gave up 3 bases; unmatched junction bases: 8. CDR3 length: 18 amino acids. The CDR3 loop is CASSLGRRDRGYTGELFF. In DNA form, the CDR3 reads TGTGCCAGCAGCTTAGGGAGGCGGGACAGGGGATACACCGGGGAGCTGTTTTTT.

The sample holds one count of this clone. J is TRBJ1-1 and V is TRBV16; the match to TRBD1 covers 7 bases. Germline values: CDR1 KGHSY, CDR2 FQNENV. With V trimmed by 1 base and J by 0 bases, 5 bases remained unmatched. The CDR3 loop spans 16 amino acids. In DNA form, the CDR3 reads TGTGCCAGCAGCCAATTTTTGGGACAGATGAACACTGAAGCTTTCTTT. This encodes CASSQFLGQMNTEAFF.

The chain is built from TRBV2 and TRBJ1-1; 9 bases match TRBD1. The CDR3 has 14 residues. Trimming cost V 6 bases and J 3 bases; bases outside gene matches: 5. Germline values: CDR1 SNHLY, CDR2 FYNNEI. This CDR3 is CASRRTGEYTEAFF. In DNA form, the CDR3 reads TGTGCCAGCAGGCGGACAGGGGAGTACACTGAAGCTTTCTTT.

In its sample, this clone was seen once. The chain recombines TRBV5-1 with TRBJ1-1, with D perhaps matching TRBD1 (5 bases). The CDR3 has 17 amino acids. V dropped 4 bases and J dropped 0 bases, with 19 bases sitting between them. Germline V gene sequence: CDR1 SGHRS, CDR2 YFSETQ. CDR3 protein: CASSRAGTSALNTEAFF. For the CDR3, the DNA is TGCGCCAGCAGCCGGGCCGGGACTTCAGCTTTGAACACTGAAGCTTTCTTT.

The J gene is TRBJ2-7, the V gene TRBV12-3 or TRBV12-4; D is unclear. Between the trimmed V and J ends, which lost 2 bases and 4 bases, there was a span of 6 bases. This CDR3 is built from 12 residues. CDR3 bases: TGTGCCAGCAGTTTAACCCTATACGAGCAGTACTTC. Translation: CASSLTLYEQYF.

This clone turned up a few times. V is TRBV27 and J is TRBJ2-7, with 12 bases matching TRBD2. V shed 11 bases, J shed 2 bases, and the junction held 7 bases outside the gene matches. Germline lookup yields CDR1 MNHEY and CDR2 SMNVEV (reference sequence). The CDR3 loop spans 14 amino acids. This CDR3 is CAAGLAGGPYEQYF. CDR3 in DNA: TGTGCCGCTGGCCTAGCGGGAGGGCCCTACGAGCAGTACTTC.

J is TRBJ2-2 and V is TRBV7-2; 9 positions match TRBD2. Germline values: CDR1 SGHTA, CDR2 FQGNSA. The CDR3 runs 15 residues. V shed 3 bases and J 4 bases; nucleotides not matched to a gene: 3. Written as DNA, the CDR3 is TGTGCCAGCAGCTTTTCTAGCGGGACCACCGGGGAGCTGTTTTTT. As protein: CASSFSSGTTGELFF.

The chain links TRBV21-1 to TRBJ2-5; the table's D call TRBD1 went unverified against the DNA. TRBV21-1 represents a pseudogene. The CDR3 is made up of 18 amino acids. CDR3 region: CASSKLGQVECEKETQYF. CDR3 DNA: TGTGCCAGCAGCAAACTGGGACAGGTAGAATGTGAGAAAGAGACCCAGTACTTC.

This clone was seen only once. DNA for the CDR3: TGTGCCAGCAGCCAATCGCCAGGGTTCGAGCAGTACTTC. Protein product: CASSQSPGFEQYF. The chain links TRBV7-7 to TRBJ2-7; the D gene is possibly TRBD1 (5 bases). The CDR3 has 13 amino acids. With 5 bases removed from V and 6 bases from J, the gap between germline ends came to 14 bases. Germline V gene data show CDR1 as SSHAT and CDR2 as FNYEAQ (reference sequence).

The V and J genes are TRBV11-3 and TRBJ2-1, with 14 bases that match TRBD2. Germline assignment: CDR1 SGHNT and CDR2 YENEEA. V gave up 5 bases and J gave up 9 bases; unmatched junction bases: 9. The CDR3 is 16 amino acids. The CDR3 DNA reads as TGTGCCAGCAGCGGACCGGGACTAGCGGGAGATCCTGAGCAGTTCTTC. The encoded protein is CASSGPGLAGDPEQFF. The full variable domain, completed using reference TRBV11-3 and TRBJ2-1, is EAGVVQSPRYKIIEKKQPVAFWCNPISGHNTLYWYLQNLGQGPELLIRYENEEAVDDSQLPKDRFSAERLKGVDSTLKIQPAELGDSAVYLCASSGPGLAGDPEQFFGPGTRLTVL.

The table lists this clone with a few counts. The chain has TRBV28 and TRBJ1-5, with 9 bases matching TRBD1. The CDR3 has 16 amino acids. V dropped 8 bases and J dropped 0; count of bases not matched to a gene: 8. Germline CDR1 is MDHEN and CDR2 is SYDVKM. CDR3 nucleotides: TGTGCCAGCCAAACAGGGGGCCACTATAGCAATCAGCCCCAGCATTTT. Translating gives CASQTGGHYSNQPQHF. The full variable domain, rest sourced from reference TRBV28 and TRBJ1-5, is DVKVTQSSRYLVKRTGEKVFLECVQDMDHENMFWYRQDPGLGLRLIYFSYDVKMKEKGDIPEGYSVSREKKERFSLILESASTNQTSMYLCASQTGGHYSNQPQHFGDGTRLSIL.

This rearrangement joins TRBV3-1 (or the pseudogene TRBV3-2) to TRBJ1-2, with D hard to call. V lost 2 bases and J lost 1, with 8 bases in between. This CDR3 is 14 amino acids long. Germline V gene sequence: CDR1 LGHDT, CDR2 YNNKEL (reference sequence). The CDR3 bases are TGTGCCAGCAGCCAATCCCGGGATAACTATGGCTACACCTTC. This gives the protein CASSQSRDNYGYTF.

The chain uses TRBV5-1 and TRBJ2-1; tentatively, D is TRBD1 (5 bases). CDR3 length: 14 residues. The germline V gene encodes CDR1 SGHRS and CDR2 YFSETQ. V lost 0 bases, J lost 6 bases, and 10 bases lay in between. The CDR3 protein is CASSLGGFGNEQFF. CDR3 sequence (DNA): TGCGCCAGCAGCTTGGGGGGCTTTGGCAATGAGCAGTTCTTC.

The count of this clone is one. The chain has TRBV5-5 and TRBJ1-4; D remains unclear. The V gene's germline CDR1 is SGHKS and CDR2 YYEKEE (reference sequence). This CDR3 is 11 amino acids long. The V gene lost 4 bases and the J gene lost 7 bases, with 5 bases spanning the gap. The CDR3 region is CASSRGEKLFF. CDR3 sequence (DNA): TGTGCCAGCAGCCGAGGTGAAAAACTGTTTTTT.

The J gene is TRBJ1-4, the V gene TRBV7-2; D perhaps matches TRBD1 (5 bases). From germline, CDR1 is SGHTA and CDR2 FQGNSA. With 2 bases removed from V and 8 bases from J, the gap between germline ends came to 15 bases. CDR3 length: 15 residues. In nucleotides, the CDR3 is TGTGCCAGCAGCTTACACGGAAAGGAGGGGGAAAAACTGTTTTTT. This sequence encodes CASSLHGKEGEKLFF.

J is TRBJ2-7 and V is TRBV6-5; weak D call: TRBD1 (5 bases). The germline V gene encodes CDR1 MNHEY and CDR2 SVGAGI. CDR3 length equals 13 residues. Trimming removed 6 bases from V and 4 bases from J, with 13 bases in between. CDR3 amino acids: CASSRHQGYEQYF. CDR3 DNA sequence: TGTGCCAGCAGCCGACACCAGGGATACGAGCAGTACTTC.

The V gene is TRBV6-1, the J gene TRBJ2-2; weak D call: TRBD1 (5 bases). The germline gives CDR1 MNHNS, CDR2 SASEGT. The V and J ends lost 2 bases and 1 base respectively, with 14 bases between them. The CDR3 is 17 amino acids. The CDR3 here is CASSERILTGNTGELFF. The CDR3 DNA follows: TGTGCCAGCAGTGAACGGATTTTAACAGGGAACACCGGGGAGCTGTTTTTT.

The CDR3 sequence: CARAGGNGNTIYF. For the CDR3, the DNA is TGTGCCCGCGCAGGGGGCAATGGAAACACCATATATTTT. V is TRBV30 and J is TRBJ1-3; 8 bases line up with TRBD1. The CDR3 has 13 amino acids. Germline assignment: CDR1 GTSNPN and CDR2 SVGIG (reference sequence). V lost 8 bases, J lost 3 bases, and 6 bases stayed unmatched. Based on the CDR3 plus reference TRBV30 and TRBJ1-3, the full variable domain is SQTIHQWPATLVQPVGSPLSLECTVEGTSNPNLYWYRQAAGRGLQLLFYSVGIGQISSEVPQNLSASRPQDRQFILSSKKLLLSDSGFYLCARAGGNGNTIYFGEGSWLTVV.

The chain links TRBV7-2 to TRBJ1-1; D unresolved. The CDR3 consists of 11 residues. Between the trimmed V and J ends, which lost 2 bases and 5 bases, there was a span of 3 bases. Looked up from germline, CDR1 is SGHTA and CDR2 is FQGNSA. CDR3 residues: CASSLLTEAFF. CDR3 bases: TGTGCCAGCAGCTTATTAACTGAAGCTTTCTTT.

This clone was seen more than once but under ten times. The J gene is TRBJ1-1, the V gene TRBV23-1; TRBD1 matches at 9 bases. TRBV23-1 is known as an ORF, though its function is uncertain. The CDR3 consists of 17 residues. J lost 1 base, V lost 3 bases, and 9 bases had no gene match. CDR3 residues: CASSQDTGGASNTEAFF. CDR3 in DNA: TGCGCCAGCAGTCAGGATACAGGGGGCGCCTCGAACACTGAAGCTTTCTTT.

The rearrangement links TRBV28 to TRBJ2-6, with TRBD2 matching 14 bases. CDR3 length equals 19 residues. Germline V gives CDR1 MDHEN, CDR2 SYDVKM. Trimming took 6 bases from V and 4 from J; bases not matched to a gene: 11. DNA of the CDR3: TGTGCCAGCAGCCCAGGGACTAGCGGGAGTCTGGGAGGGGCCAACGTCCTGACTTTC. Its protein product is CASSPGTSGSLGGANVLTF. The whole variable domain, filled in from reference TRBV28 and TRBJ2-6, reads DVKVTQSSRYLVKRTGEKVFLECVQDMDHENMFWYRQDPGLGLRLIYFSYDVKMKEKGDIPEGYSVSREKKERFSLILESASTNQTSMYLCASSPGTSGSLGGANVLTFGAGSRLTVL.

The chain uses TRBV3-1 (or the pseudogene TRBV3-2) and TRBJ2-5; no clear D gene. The CDR3 loop spans 15 amino acids. CDR1 and CDR2 from the germline V gene are LGHDT and YNNKEL (reference sequence). V dropped 0 bases and J dropped 0 bases, with 8 bases sitting between them. CDR3 coding DNA: TGTGCCAGCAGCCAAGAGGGCAGAAACCAAGAGACCCAGTACTTC. It encodes CASSQEGRNQETQYF.

The chain combines TRBV5-1 with TRBJ1-1; D is uncertain. Trimming pared 5 bases from V and 5 bases from J, leaving 22 bases between. CDR1 and CDR2 (germline): SGHRS, YFSETQ. This CDR3 region has 16 residues. The CDR3 sequence: CASSRLGGSGGTEAFF. The CDR3 nucleotides are TGCGCCAGCAGTCGTCTCGGAGGATCTGGAGGGACTGAAGCTTTCTTT.

The chain recombines TRBV16 with TRBJ2-1, with TRBD2 identical over 14 bases. There are 19 residues in the CDR3. Germline V gives CDR1 KGHSY, CDR2 FQNENV. V trimming: 2 bases; J trimming: 3 bases; junction bases outside the gene matches: 9. The CDR3 DNA is TGTGCCAGCAGCCAAACACCCGGGACTAGCGGGAGTTTCTACAATGAGCAGTTCTTC. This translates into CASSQTPGTSGSFYNEQFF.

Of note for this clone: Other DNA sequences in the same sample also yield this CDR3. The chain recombines TRBV9 with TRBJ2-5; D remains ambiguous. Germline CDR1 reads SGDLS; CDR2 reads YYNGEE. This CDR3 is built from 14 residues. V was pared by 0 bases and J by 1 base, with 7 bases between. The CDR3 sequence is CASSVAASQETQYF. DNA of the CDR3: TGTGCCAGCAGCGTAGCAGCTAGCCAAGAGACCCAGTACTTC.

The rearrangement links TRBV19 to TRBJ2-2; weak D call: TRBD2 (5 bases). Trimming removed 5 bases at V and 6 bases at J, with 16 bases between. The CDR3 covers 15 residues. Germline V gives CDR1 LNHDA, CDR2 SQIVND (reference sequence). The CDR3: CASSLGDLPPGELFF. The CDR3 DNA is TGTGCCAGTAGTCTCGGGGATCTTCCCCCCGGGGAGCTGTTTTTT.